The rows below give T cell receptor beta chains drawn from one sample of a study of CD8+ T cells in alopecia areata. Some clones are missing from TCRdb's copy, which holds only in-frame ones; the method was immunoSEQ multiplex PCR. Of 150,000 to 200,000 clones listed, more than 45% are singletons. This specimen consisted of CD4+ T cells sorted from blood, obtained at week 24, from a patient treated with tofacitinib. Source of these receptors: a human donor with alopecia areata. Both conserved end residues are part of each CDR3. The order of the fields is clone size, J gene, D gene, V gene, CDR3 protein, CDR3 DNA. D genes are given only for firm matches. A clone size is listed for some rows: how often the clone was seen (once, few, many), or a class if it is expanded.

. TRBJ1-2 . TRBV7-9 CASSLASRPGGYTF TGTGCCAGCAGCTTAGCGTCCCGGCCGGGAGGCTACACCTTC
few TRBJ2-5 . TRBV5-1 CASSLGHREETQYF TGCGCCAGCAGCTTGGGACATCGGGAAGAGACCCAGTACTTC
few TRBJ2-1 TRBD1 TRBV10-3 CASSDSGTGGNEQFF TGTGCCAGCAGTGATTCCGGGACAGGAGGCAATGAGCAGTTCTTC
. TRBJ2-1 . TRBV5-1 CASSLGGGPNNEQFF TGCGCCAGCAGCTTGGGTGGCGGGCCAAACAATGAGCAGTTCTTC
. TRBJ2-3 . TRBV20-1 CSARENTQYF TGCAGTGCTCGAGAGAATACGCAGTATTTT
few TRBJ2-7 TRBD1 TRBV29-1 CSVGTGLSEQYF TGCAGCGTGGGGACAGGGTTGAGCGAGCAGTACTTC
few TRBJ1-5 . TRBV25-1 CASSGQRGQPQHF TGTGCCAGCAGTGGACAAAGGGGTCAGCCCCAGCATTTT
. TRBJ1-6 . TRBV27 CASSLLMVPDSPLHF TGTGCCAGCAGTTTATTGATGGTTCCGGATTCACCCCTCCACTTT
. TRBJ2-7 TRBD2 TRBV5-4 CASSPTARAGMGNEQYF TGTGCCAGCAGCCCCACCGCTCGAGCGGGAATGGGAAACGAGCAGTACTTC
. TRBJ2-5 . TRBV5-1 CASSTGLSGKETQYF TGCGCCAGCAGCACCGGACTATCGGGGAAAGAGACCCAGTACTTC
. TRBJ2-3 . TRBV5-1 CASSLSPSPDTQYF TGCGCCAGCAGCTTGTCCCCTTCTCCGGATACGCAGTATTTT
. TRBJ2-5 . TRBV29-1 CSVVSVQETQYF TGCAGCGTTGTTTCGGTCCAAGAGACCCAGTACTTC
. TRBJ2-5 . TRBV7-2 CASSLSLGQETQYF TGTGCCAGCAGCTTAAGTCTCGGTCAAGAGACCCAGTACTTC
once TRBJ1-2 . TRBV6-5 CASSPLVGRTYGYTF TGTGCCAGCAGTCCCCTAGTGGGCAGAACCTATGGCTACACCTTC
. TRBJ1-1 . TRBV11-2 CASSLAGRDTEAFF TGTGCCAGCAGCTTAGCGGGGAGGGACACTGAAGCTTTCTTT
. TRBJ2-7 . TRBV18 CASSPPDRALKYF TGTGCCAGCTCACCACCGGACCGGGCCCTGAAGTACTTC
. TRBJ1-5 . TRBV19 CASTWGADGNQPQHF TGTGCCAGTACTTGGGGGGCGGATGGCAATCAGCCCCAGCATTTT
. TRBJ2-2 . TRBV4-2 CASSQDNTNTGELFF TGTGCCAGCAGCCAAGATAACACGAACACCGGGGAGCTGTTTTTT
. TRBJ2-5 . TRBV5-1 CASSLAREETQYF TGCGCCAGCAGCTTGGCCAGGGAAGAGACCCAGTACTTC
. TRBJ2-3 . TRBV7-2 CASSLGATDTQYF TGTGCCAGCAGCTTAGGGGCCACAGATACGCAGTATTTT
. TRBJ1-3 TRBD1 TRBV12-5 CASGYITGDSGNTIYF TGTGCTAGTGGATACATAACAGGGGACTCTGGAAACACCATATATTTT
once TRBJ1-1 . TRBV29-1 CSVYTTGHMNTEAFF TGCAGCGTTTATACTACGGGGCACATGAACACTGAAGCTTTCTTT
. TRBJ2-1 . TRBV11-3 CASSLTLGGEQFF TGTGCCAGCAGCTTAACTTTGGGCGGCGAGCAGTTCTTC
. TRBJ2-4 TRBD2 TRBV7-3 CASSLGSAGDIQYF TGTGCCAGCAGCTTAGGATCCGCGGGAGACATTCAGTACTTC
. TRBJ1-1 . TRBV9 CASRSEDRENTEAFF TGTGCCAGCAGGTCTGAAGACAGAGAGAACACTGAAGCTTTCTTT
. TRBJ2-2 . TRBV5-1 CASSLERAGELFF TGCGCCAGCAGCTTGGAGCGGGCCGGGGAGCTGTTTTTT
. TRBJ2-6 TRBD1 TRBV5-1 CASSPLGQSSGANVLTF TGCGCCAGCAGCCCCCTGGGACAGAGCTCTGGGGCCAACGTCCTGACTTTC
. TRBJ2-7 . TRBV7-2 CASSPGRDSPEQYF TGTGCCAGCAGCCCTGGGCGGGACTCTCCCGAGCAGTACTTC
. TRBJ2-7 . TRBV5-1 CASSPNSPPVGEQYF TGCGCCAGCAGTCCTAACTCACCCCCAGTTGGGGAGCAGTACTTC
. TRBJ2-1 . TRBV1 CTSGPPRNEQFF TGCACCAGCGGTCCTCCTAGGAATGAGCAGTTCTTC
few TRBJ2-3 . TRBV10-3 CAISGAITDTQYF TGTGCCATCAGTGGTGCGATAACAGATACGCAGTATTTT
. TRBJ1-1 . TRBV5-1 CASSLGSAEQEAFF TGCGCCAGCAGCTTAGGGTCGGCAGAGCAAGAAGCTTTCTTT
. TRBJ2-2 TRBD1 TRBV4-1 CASSDGITGGGGGELFF TGCGCCAGCAGCGATGGGATTACAGGGGGCGGTGGCGGGGAGCTGTTTTTT
. TRBJ2-1 . TRBV15 CATSRDQGNEQFF TGTGCCACCAGCAGAGATCAGGGCAATGAGCAGTTCTTC
. TRBJ2-7 . TRBV25-1 CASSESETGDYEQYF TGTGCCAGCAGTGAATCCGAGACAGGAGATTACGAGCAGTACTTC
once TRBJ1-1 . TRBV2 CASSVAGQDTEAFF TGTGCCAGCAGTGTTGCGGGGCAGGACACTGAAGCTTTCTTT
. TRBJ2-7 . TRBV5-6 CASSYQDEQYF TGTGCCAGCAGCTATCAGGACGAGCAGTACTTC
. TRBJ1-2 . TRBV4-2 CASSQPSRSNYGYTF TGTGCCAGCAGCCAACCCTCCAGGTCTAACTATGGCTACACCTTC
few TRBJ2-1 . TRBV25-1 CASSEPRRGEQFF TGTGCCAGCAGTGAACCCAGGAGGGGTGAGCAGTTCTTC
once TRBJ1-2 . TRBV6-6 CASSQPYGYTF TGTGCCAGCAGTCAACCCTATGGCTACACCTTC
. TRBJ2-3 . TRBV23-1 CASSQDPPGIPSTDTQYF TGCGCCAGCAGCCAAGATCCTCCCGGGATACCCAGCACAGATACGCAGTATTTT
. TRBJ1-1 . TRBV5-6 CASSPVGNTEAFF TGTGCCAGCAGTCCGGTAGGGAACACTGAAGCTTTCTTT
. TRBJ1-1 TRBD1 TRBV18 CASSHGQGLNTEAFF TGTGCCAGCTCACACGGACAGGGCCTAAACACTGAAGCTTTCTTT
. TRBJ1-3 . TRBV27 CASSLKGISGNTIYF TGTGCCAGCAGTTTAAAAGGGATCTCTGGAAACACCATATATTTT